This T cell receptor beta chain was sequenced for a study of OX40 agonist ivuxolimab in advanced cancers. On this clone: The target antigen is unknown.

Points from the study as a whole: The study observed clonal expansion of CD4+ and CD8+ blood T cells by week 6 at 0.1 to 3.0 mg/kg. Clonal expansion was among the lowest in partial responders at 0.1-3.0 mg/kg, especially CD8+. It was also the case that some nonresponders had low normalized T-cell clonal expansion.

Here immunoSEQ multiplex PCR was the method, and the copy in TCRdb shows in-frame clones only, minus some. The sample lists roughly 80,000 clones; 90% were seen once. The clonotype was recovered from an adult with an advanced solid tumor such as melanoma, head and neck, liver or kidney cancer. This material consisted of CD4+ or CD8+ T cells sorted from blood, taken in a trial of the OX40 agonist ivuxolimab.

For the CDR3, the DNA is TGTGCCAGCAGCAGTGTGGGGCTGAGCTCTGGAAACACCATATATTTT. Amino acid sequence: CASSSVGLSSGNTIYF. This chain connects TRBV28 to TRBJ1-3, with D possibly being TRBD1 (5 bases). The CDR3 is 16 residues long. With 6 bases removed from V and 0 bases from J, the gap between germline ends came to 15 bases. Germline V gene data show CDR1 as MDHEN and CDR2 as SYDVKM.